This is a list of T cell receptor beta chains from one sample in a study of blood T cell repertoires in COVID-19. Sequenced by immunoSEQ multiplex PCR; TCRdb stores in-frame clones only, minus some. Of 200,000 to 250,000 clones listed, approximately 89% were seen once; the top ten hold around 3.8%. Sequenced sample: PBMCs or T cells enriched from blood (not recorded which). All receptors come from a woman aged 25 to 45 who had been exposed to COVID-19. Each CDR3 is given with its conserved first and last residue. The D gene is left open where the match is weak. Where a row states a size, it is once, few, many or the class of an expanded clone; other rows omit it.

J	V	size	D	CDR3	DNA
TRBJ2-1	TRBV5-1	.	.	CASSLVAPSLYNEQFF	TGCGCCAGCAGCTTGGTCGCCCCGTCACTATACAATGAGCAGTTCTTC
TRBJ2-1	TRBV7-9	.	.	CASSLASRGSSYNEQFF	TGTGCCAGCAGCTTAGCGTCAAGGGGGAGCTCCTACAATGAGCAGTTCTTC
TRBJ2-1	TRBV18	.	.	CASSPGRQANTYNEQFF	TGTGCCAGCTCACCAGGGAGACAGGCAAATACCTACAATGAGCAGTTCTTC
TRBJ2-2	TRBV9	.	TRBD1	CASSVGTGDTGELFF	TGTGCCAGCAGCGTAGGGACAGGAGACACCGGGGAGCTGTTTTTT
TRBJ1-2	TRBV5-1	.	TRBD1	CASSWGQKDGYTF	TGCGCCAGCAGCTGGGGACAGAAGGATGGCTACACCTTC
TRBJ2-1	TRBV18	.	TRBD2	CASSPGGLWFF	TGTGCCAGCTCTCCGGGGGGGCTCTGGTTCTTC
TRBJ2-2	TRBV4-1	.	TRBD2	CASSQVGSGRPNTGELFF	TGCGCCAGCAGCCAAGTAGGTAGCGGGAGGCCGAACACCGGGGAGCTGTTTTTT
TRBJ2-1	TRBV7-9	.	.	CASSLWGVSSYNEQFF	TGTGCCAGCAGCTTATGGGGGGTGAGCTCCTACAATGAGCAGTTCTTC
TRBJ1-1	TRBV7-9	.	.	CASSLSRGTEAFF	TGTGCCAGCAGCTTATCTCGCGGCACTGAAGCTTTCTTT
TRBJ1-1	TRBV27	.	TRBD1	CASSLNQGARVDAFF	TGTGCCAGCAGTTTGAATCAGGGGGCTCGGGTAGACGCTTTCTTT
TRBJ2-3	TRBV3-1/TRBV3-2	.	.	CASSQDWEGGTDTQYF	TGTGCCAGCAGCCAAGATTGGGAGGGGGGCACAGATACGCAGTATTTT
TRBJ2-3	TRBV9	.	TRBD2	CASSVSGGTDTQYF	TGTGCCAGCAGCGTAAGCGGGGGCACAGATACGCAGTATTTT
TRBJ2-7	TRBV14	.	TRBD2	CASSPSGLAGGVSSVYEQYF	TGTGCCAGCAGCCCCTCGGGACTAGCGGGAGGGGTATCATCCGTCTACGAGCAGTACTTC
TRBJ1-2	TRBV28	.	.	CASSQPLSTGGYGYTF	TGTGCCAGCAGCCAGCCCCTCTCGACAGGAGGATATGGCTACACCTTC
TRBJ2-5	TRBV5-1	.	TRBD1	CASSPRTGGETQYF	TGCGCCAGCAGCCCGCGGACAGGGGGGGAGACCCAGTACTTC
TRBJ1-2	TRBV29-1	once	.	CSVASLRGGYTF	TGCAGCGTTGCTTCTCTCCGAGGTGGCTACACCTTC
TRBJ2-1	TRBV18	.	.	CASSPPDCGGPGSQFF	TGTGCCAGCTCACCACCGGACTGCGGGGGCCCCGGGTCGCAGTTCTTC
TRBJ1-1	TRBV2	few	.	CAIGGGLNTEAFF	TGTGCCATAGGAGGAGGTCTGAACACTGAAGCTTTCTTT
TRBJ2-7	TRBV4-2	few	.	CASSPLGVGGGEQYF	TGTGCCAGCAGCCCCTTGGGAGTGGGAGGGGGCGAGCAGTACTTC
TRBJ1-1	TRBV7-2	.	TRBD1	CASSLGQGVTEAFF	TGTGCCAGCAGCTTAGGACAGGGAGTCACTGAAGCTTTCTTT
TRBJ2-5	TRBV9	.	TRBD1	CASSAITGGLETQYF	TGTGCCAGCAGCGCGATCACAGGGGGTCTTGAGACCCAGTACTTC
TRBJ2-5	TRBV24-1	.	.	CATSDSRTLQETQYF	TGTGCCACCAGTGATTCACGGACACTCCAAGAGACCCAGTACTTC
TRBJ1-1	TRBV15	.	.	CATSRVKTGKTEAFF	TGTGCCACCAGCAGAGTGAAAACAGGGAAAACTGAAGCTTTCTTT
TRBJ2-3	TRBV4-1	few	TRBD1	CASSQWTSGGGTDTQYF	TGCGCCAGCAGCCAGTGGACCTCAGGGGGCGGAACAGATACGCAGTATTTT
TRBJ2-2	TRBV7-9	.	.	CASSSLLRAFTGELFF	TGTGCCAGCAGCTCTCTGTTGAGGGCATTCACCGGGGAGCTGTTTTTT
TRBJ2-1	TRBV29-1	.	.	CSAQGSAYNEQFF	TGCAGCGCCCAGGGTTCAGCCTACAATGAGCAGTTCTTC
TRBJ2-4	TRBV10-3	.	TRBD2	CAISALYQAGGPKNIQYF	TGTGCCATCAGTGCCCTCTACCAAGCGGGAGGGCCCAAAAACATTCAGTACTTC
TRBJ2-3	TRBV4-1	.	TRBD1	CASSPKQGGTDTQYF	TGCGCCAGCAGCCCCAAACAGGGGGGCACAGATACGCAGTATTTT
TRBJ1-1	TRBV11-2	.	TRBD1	CASMFTQGDTEAFF	TGTGCCAGTATGTTTACACAGGGGGACACTGAAGCTTTCTTT
TRBJ2-1	TRBV5-1	.	.	CASSLPAGGYYNEQFF	TGCGCCAGCAGCTTGCCGGCGGGTGGTTATTACAATGAGCAGTTCTTC
TRBJ2-1	TRBV10-1	.	TRBD2	CASSADGTSGINEQFF	TGCGCCAGCAGTGCGGACGGGACTAGCGGTATCAATGAGCAGTTCTTC
TRBJ2-7	TRBV7-6	.	.	CASSFASDAYPYEQYF	TGTGCCAGCAGCTTCGCTAGCGATGCCTACCCCTACGAGCAGTACTTC
TRBJ2-7	TRBV5-4	once	.	CASSDDNYEQYF	TGTGCCAGCAGCGATGACAACTACGAGCAGTACTTC
TRBJ1-1	TRBV28	.	.	CASSFLRTEAFF	TGTGCCAGCAGTTTCCTGCGAACCGAAGCTTTCTTT
TRBJ1-2	TRBV30	.	.	CAWSGRGTAGYTF	TGTGCCTGGAGTGGCAGGGGAACGGCTGGCTACACCTTC
TRBJ1-5	TRBV28	.	TRBD1	CASTQGAYNQPQHF	TGTGCCAGCACGCAGGGGGCGTACAATCAGCCCCAGCATTTT
TRBJ2-2	TRBV5-6	.	TRBD1	CASSSTGKGPGELFF	TGTGCCAGCAGCTCGACAGGGAAAGGCCCCGGGGAGCTGTTTTTT
TRBJ1-1	TRBV6-1	.	.	CASSESNTEAFF	TGTGCCAGCAGTGAAAGCAACACTGAAGCTTTCTTT
TRBJ2-2	TRBV9	once	TRBD2	CASSVAGGGTGELFF	TGTGCCAGCAGCGTAGCCGGGGGGGGCACCGGGGAGCTGTTTTTT
TRBJ2-5	TRBV20-1	.	.	CSASTGRDPLETQYF	TGCAGTGCTAGTACGGGCAGGGATCCCCTTGAGACCCAGTACTTC
TRBJ1-1	TRBV25-1	.	.	CASSDMGGVPTEAFF	TGTGCCAGCAGTGATATGGGAGGGGTTCCCACTGAAGCTTTCTTT
TRBJ1-5	TRBV24-1	.	.	CATSDLSQGYQPQHF	TGTGCCACCAGTGATTTGAGTCAGGGGTATCAGCCCCAGCATTTT
TRBJ2-1	TRBV11-3	.	TRBD1	CASSNDRADEQFF	TGTGCCAGCAGCAACGACAGGGCGGATGAGCAGTTCTTC
TRBJ2-2	TRBV27	.	TRBD1	CASSPLGTVNTGELFF	TGTGCCAGCAGTCCTTTGGGGACAGTGAACACCGGGGAGCTGTTTTTT
TRBJ2-7	TRBV5-4	.	TRBD1	CASSSRQGLHHEQYF	TGTGCCAGCAGCTCTAGACAGGGGCTACATCACGAGCAGTACTTC